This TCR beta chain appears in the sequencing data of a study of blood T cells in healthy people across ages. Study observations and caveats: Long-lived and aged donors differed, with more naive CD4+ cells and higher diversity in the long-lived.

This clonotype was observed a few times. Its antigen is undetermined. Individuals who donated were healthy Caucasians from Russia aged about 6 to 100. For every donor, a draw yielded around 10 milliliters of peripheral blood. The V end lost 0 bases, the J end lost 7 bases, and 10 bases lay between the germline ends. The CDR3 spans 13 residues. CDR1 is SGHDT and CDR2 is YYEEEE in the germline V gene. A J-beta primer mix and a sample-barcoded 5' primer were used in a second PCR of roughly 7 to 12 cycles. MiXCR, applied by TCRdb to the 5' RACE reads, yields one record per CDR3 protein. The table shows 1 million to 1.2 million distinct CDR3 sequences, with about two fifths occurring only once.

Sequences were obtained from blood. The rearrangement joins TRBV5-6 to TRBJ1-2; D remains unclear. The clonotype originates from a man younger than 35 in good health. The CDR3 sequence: CASSLGTEGGYTF. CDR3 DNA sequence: TGTGCCAGCAGCTTGGGAACCGAGGGTGGCTACACCTTC.